This T cell receptor (beta chain) was sequenced in a study of T cell responses to AZD1222 COVID-19 vaccine. Study-wide findings and caveats: Repertoires were sampled only after the peak T cell response. Within unmutated variant regions lay the reported targets of nearly half of spike-specific TCRs.

This clone was observed a handful of times. Its antigen is still unknown. Profiled with immunoSEQ multiplex PCR; TCRdb holds only in-frame clones, not every one. The sample shows approximately 100,000 clones, 70% to 90% of them seen only once. The receptor was derived from an adult who received the AZD1222 COVID-19 vaccine. This specimen consisted of peripheral blood, obtained 28 days after the second AZD1222 dose.

For the CDR3, the DNA is TGTGCCATCAGTGAGGGGAGTAGCAATCAGCCCCAGCATTTT. Translating it yields CAISEGSSNQPQHF. This chain joins TRBV10-3 and TRBJ1-5; no reliable D call. This CDR3 comprises 14 residues. Looked up from germline, CDR1 is ENHRY and CDR2 is SYGVKD. Trimming left V 2 bases short and J 0 bases short, with 5 bases between.